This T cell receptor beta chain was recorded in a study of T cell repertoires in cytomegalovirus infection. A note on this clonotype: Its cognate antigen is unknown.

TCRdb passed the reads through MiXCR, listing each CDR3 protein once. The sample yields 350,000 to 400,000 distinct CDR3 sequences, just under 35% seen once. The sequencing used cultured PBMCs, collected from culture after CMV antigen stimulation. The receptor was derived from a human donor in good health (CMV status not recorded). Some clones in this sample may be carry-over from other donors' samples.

The CDR3, as DNA: TGTGCCAGCAGCCTAAGCTCGGATTCACCCCTCCACTTT. Translated, it gives CASSLSSDSPLHF. The chain combines TRBV7-2 with TRBJ1-6; D gene unclear. The CDR3 contains 13 residues. Germline V lookup: CDR1 SGHTA, CDR2 FQGNSA. V lost 5 bases and J 8 bases, leaving 10 bases between the germline ends.